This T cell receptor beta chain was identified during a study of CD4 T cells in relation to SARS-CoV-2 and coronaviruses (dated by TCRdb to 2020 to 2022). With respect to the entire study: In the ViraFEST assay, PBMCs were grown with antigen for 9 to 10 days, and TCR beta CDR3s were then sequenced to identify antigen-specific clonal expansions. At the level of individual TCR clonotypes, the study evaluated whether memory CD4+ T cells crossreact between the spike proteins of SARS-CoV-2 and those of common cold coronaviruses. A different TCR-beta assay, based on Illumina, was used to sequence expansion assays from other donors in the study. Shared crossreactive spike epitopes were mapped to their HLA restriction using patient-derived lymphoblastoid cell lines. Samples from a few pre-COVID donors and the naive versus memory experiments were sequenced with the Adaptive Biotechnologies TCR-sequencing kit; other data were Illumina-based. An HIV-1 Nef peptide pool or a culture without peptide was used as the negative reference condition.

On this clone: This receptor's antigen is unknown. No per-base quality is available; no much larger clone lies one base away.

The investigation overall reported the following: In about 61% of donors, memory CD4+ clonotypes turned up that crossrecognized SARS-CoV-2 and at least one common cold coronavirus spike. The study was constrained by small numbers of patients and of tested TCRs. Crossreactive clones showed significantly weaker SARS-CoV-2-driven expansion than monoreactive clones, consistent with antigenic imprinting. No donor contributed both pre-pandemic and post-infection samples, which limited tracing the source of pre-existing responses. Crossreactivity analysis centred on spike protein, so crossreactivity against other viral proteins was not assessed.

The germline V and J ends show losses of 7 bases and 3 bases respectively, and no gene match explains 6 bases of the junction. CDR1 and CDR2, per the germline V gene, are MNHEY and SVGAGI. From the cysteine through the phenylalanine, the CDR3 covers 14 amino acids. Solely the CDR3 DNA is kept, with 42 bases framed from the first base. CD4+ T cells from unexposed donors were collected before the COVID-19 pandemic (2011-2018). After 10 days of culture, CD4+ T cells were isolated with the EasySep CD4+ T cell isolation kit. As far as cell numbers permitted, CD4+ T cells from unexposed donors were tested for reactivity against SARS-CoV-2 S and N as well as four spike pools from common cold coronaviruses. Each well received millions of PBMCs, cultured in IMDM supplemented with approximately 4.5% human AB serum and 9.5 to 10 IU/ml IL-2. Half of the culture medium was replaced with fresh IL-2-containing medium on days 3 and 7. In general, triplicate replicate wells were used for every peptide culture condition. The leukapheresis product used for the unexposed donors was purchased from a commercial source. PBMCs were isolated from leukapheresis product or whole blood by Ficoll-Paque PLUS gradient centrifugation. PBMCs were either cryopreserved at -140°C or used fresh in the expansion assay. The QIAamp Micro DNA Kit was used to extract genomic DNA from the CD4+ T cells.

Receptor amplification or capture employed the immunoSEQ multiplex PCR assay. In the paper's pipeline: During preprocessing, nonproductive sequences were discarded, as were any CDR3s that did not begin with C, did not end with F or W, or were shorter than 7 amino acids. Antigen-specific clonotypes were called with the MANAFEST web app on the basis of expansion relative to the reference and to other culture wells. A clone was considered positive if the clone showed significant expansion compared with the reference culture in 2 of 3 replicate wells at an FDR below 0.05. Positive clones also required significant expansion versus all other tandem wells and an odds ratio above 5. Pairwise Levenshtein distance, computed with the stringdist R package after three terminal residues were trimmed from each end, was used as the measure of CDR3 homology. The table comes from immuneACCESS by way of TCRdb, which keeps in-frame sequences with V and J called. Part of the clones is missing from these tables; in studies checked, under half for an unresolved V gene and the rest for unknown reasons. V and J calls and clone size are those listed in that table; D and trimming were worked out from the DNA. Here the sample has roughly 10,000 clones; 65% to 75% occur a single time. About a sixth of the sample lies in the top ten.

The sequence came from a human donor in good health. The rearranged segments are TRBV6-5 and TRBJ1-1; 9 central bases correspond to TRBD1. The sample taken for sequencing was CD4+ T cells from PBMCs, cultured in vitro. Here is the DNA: TGTGCCAGCACCTCCCGGGACAGGGACACTGAAGCTTTCTTT. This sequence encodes CASTSRDRDTEAFF.